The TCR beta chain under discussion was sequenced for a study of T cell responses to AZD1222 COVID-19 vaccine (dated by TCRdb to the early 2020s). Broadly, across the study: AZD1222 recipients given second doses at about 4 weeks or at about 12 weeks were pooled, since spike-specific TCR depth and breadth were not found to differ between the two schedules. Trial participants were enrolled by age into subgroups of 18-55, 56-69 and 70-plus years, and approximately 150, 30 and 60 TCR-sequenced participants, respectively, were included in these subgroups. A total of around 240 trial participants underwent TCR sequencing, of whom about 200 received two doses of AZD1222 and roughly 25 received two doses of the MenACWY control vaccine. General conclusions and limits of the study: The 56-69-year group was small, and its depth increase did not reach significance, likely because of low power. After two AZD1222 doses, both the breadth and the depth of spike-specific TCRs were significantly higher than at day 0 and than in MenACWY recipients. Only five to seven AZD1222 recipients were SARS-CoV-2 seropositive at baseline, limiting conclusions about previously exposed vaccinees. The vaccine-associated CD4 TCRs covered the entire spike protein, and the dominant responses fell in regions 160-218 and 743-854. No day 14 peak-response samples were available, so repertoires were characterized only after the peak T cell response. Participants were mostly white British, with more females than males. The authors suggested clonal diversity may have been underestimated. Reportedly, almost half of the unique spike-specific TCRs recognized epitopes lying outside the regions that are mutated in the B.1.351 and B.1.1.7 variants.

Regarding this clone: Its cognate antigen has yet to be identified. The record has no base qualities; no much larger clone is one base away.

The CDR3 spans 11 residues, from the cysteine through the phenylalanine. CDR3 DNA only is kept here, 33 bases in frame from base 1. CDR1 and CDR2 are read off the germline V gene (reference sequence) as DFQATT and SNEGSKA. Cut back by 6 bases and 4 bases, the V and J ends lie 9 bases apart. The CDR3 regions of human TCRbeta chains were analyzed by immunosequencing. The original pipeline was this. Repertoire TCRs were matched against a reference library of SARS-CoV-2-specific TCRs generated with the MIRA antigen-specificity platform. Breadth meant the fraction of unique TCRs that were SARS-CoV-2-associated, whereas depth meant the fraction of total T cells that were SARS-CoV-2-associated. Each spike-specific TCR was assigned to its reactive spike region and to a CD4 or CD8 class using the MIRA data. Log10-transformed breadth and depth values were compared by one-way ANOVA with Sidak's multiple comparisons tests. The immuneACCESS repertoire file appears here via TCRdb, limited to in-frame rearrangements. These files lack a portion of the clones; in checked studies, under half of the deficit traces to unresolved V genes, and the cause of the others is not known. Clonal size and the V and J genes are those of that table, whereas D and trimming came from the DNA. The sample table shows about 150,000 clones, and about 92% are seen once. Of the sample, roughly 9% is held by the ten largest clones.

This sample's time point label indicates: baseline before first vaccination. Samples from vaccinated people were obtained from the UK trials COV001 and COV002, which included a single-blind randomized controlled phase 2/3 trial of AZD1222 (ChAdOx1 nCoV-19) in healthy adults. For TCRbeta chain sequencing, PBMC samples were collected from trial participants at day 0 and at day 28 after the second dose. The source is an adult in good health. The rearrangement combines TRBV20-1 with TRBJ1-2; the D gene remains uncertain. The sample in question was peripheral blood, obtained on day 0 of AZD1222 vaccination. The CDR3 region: CSAADAYGYTF. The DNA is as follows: TGCAGTGCAGCCGACGCCTATGGCTACACCTTC.